This T cell receptor (beta chain) is from a study of vaccination and CD4 T cells after COVID-19 (dated by TCRdb to about 2022). Regarding the research as a whole: Convalescent patients had a positive SARS-CoV-2 result on nasal swab PCR, and of these patients, nine had mild disease and one had severe disease. Two doses of either the Pfizer-BioNTech BNT162b2 vaccine (n=8) or the Moderna mRNA-1273 vaccine (n=2) were administered to participants. A few convalescent patients were sampled both early after vaccination (day 14) and late after vaccination (days 161 to 241). In the convalescent cohort there were six males and four females, among whom were two Hispanic individuals, seven Caucasians, two Asians and one multiracial person. The time from the second vaccine dose to post-vaccine blood sampling had a median of roughly 70 days and ranged from roughly 13 to 241 days. In 10 COVID-19 convalescent patients and a handful of infection-naive healthy vaccine recipients, researchers compared the spike-specific CD4+ TCR repertoire from before mRNA vaccination with the repertoire from after. Post-COVID blood samples from convalescent patients were collected a median of around 110 days after diagnosis, with a range of 35 to 161 days.

The protocol used for the library was PCR. The sequencer was an Illumina iSeq 100. Under the source paper's analysis protocol: Non-productive sequences were filtered out, and CDR3s that did not start with C, did not end with F or W, or were shorter than 7 amino acids were discarded. CDR3 homology was assessed with Levenshtein distances (stringdist) and unrooted phylogenetic trees (ape) in R version 3.6.1. Through fastp at Q25 and MiXCR, TCRdb rebuilt clones from the public reads, retaining in-frame beta chains. Each record represents a unique CDR3 protein, reported with the most common genes and DNA among its rows. TCRdb, not the original authors, processed these V and J calls. Within this sample are 30,000 or so distinct CDR3 sequences, with about 47% of them counted one time only. About 5.8% of the sample lies in the top ten. V is shortened by 0 bases, J by 9 bases, and the region joining them spans 12 bases. Via the germline V gene, CDR1 is SNHLY and CDR2 FYNNEI. From the cysteine up to the phenylalanine, the CDR3 has a length of 14 residues. CDR3 DNA only is kept here, 42 bases in frame from base 1.

The paper as a whole reports these results and caveats: The median count of SARS-CoV-2-reactive clonotypes went up from around 23 after infection to about 41 after vaccination, although the change was not significant. The study included relatively few convalescent patients and did not analyze early timepoints after natural infection. Of the vaccine-specific clones in convalescent patients, 304 of 307, or nearly all, reacted only to SARS-CoV-2 spike and did not cross-react with common cold coronaviruses. In convalescent patients, a median roughly 88% of post-vaccine SARS-CoV-2-reactive clones were detected only after vaccination, suggesting vaccine-specific priming.

This clonotype was detected a few times. This receptor's antigen is unknown. Base qualities were left out, and no much larger clone turns up one base away. Reading the label with the study, this specimen's time point is: late sampling 161 to 241 days after vaccination in three convalescent patients. The convalescent patients' positive SARS-CoV-2 PCR tests were from March to December 2020, which was before the Alpha, Beta and Delta variants emerged in the United States. PBMCs were separated from whole blood using Ficoll-Paque Plus gradient centrifugation and then either used fresh or cryopreserved at -140C.

The receptor comes from a human donor who had recovered from COVID-19. The input for sequencing was CD4+ T cells from blood, taken about 7 months after SARS-CoV-2 vaccination. Here the chain combines TRBV2 and TRBJ1-5; the D gene is not confidently resolved. The DNA sequence reads TGTGCCAGCAGTGAAGCGGTTTCCGGTGGGCCCCAGCATTTT. It translates as CASSEAVSGGPQHF.